This T cell receptor (beta chain) was documented in a study of blood T cells in healthy people across ages. Turning to the study itself: Researchers report that template switching captured about one barcoded beta molecule per two T cells.

Collection of ten milliliters of peripheral blood was performed for each donor. Notes on the study in general: Underestimates were what the diversity estimates from one million T cells were considered to be. Long-lived donors exceeded aged donors in naive CD4+ cells and diversity.

On this clonotype: Its antigen is currently unknown. Sequence at one end of the junction differs from germline and may be a read error.

Alongside a J-beta primer mix, a sample-barcoded 5' primer served in a second PCR lasting about 6 to 11 cycles. Each CDR3 protein gets one entry after TCRdb re-called the 5' RACE reads with MiXCR. The sample shows roughly 860,000 distinct CDR3 sequences, about 62% of them seen only once. The sequence was collected from a man younger than 45 in good health. The sequencing sample was made of blood.

The CDR3 DNA sequence: TGTGCCGGCAGCTTAGGTGGGCTCTTAGCCGAGCAGTACTTC. It specifies CAGSLGGLLAEQYF. The chain has TRBV7-9 and TRBJ2-4; D remains unclear. TRBJ2-7 explains the end of the DNA better; the J call may be wrong. The CDR3 is 14 amino acids. Germline CDR1 reads SEHNR; CDR2 reads FQNEAQ (reference sequence).